The rows below give T cell receptor beta chains drawn from one sample of a study of cytomegalovirus exposure and HLA in healthy donors. Clones were sequenced by immunoSEQ multiplex PCR, and TCRdb holds only the in-frame ones, with some missing. The sample consists of 95,000 to 110,000 clones, approximately 84% of them appearing once. Specimen: PBMCs. Every receptor here comes from a man aged 30-40 years in good health and CMV-seronegative. Each CDR3 is given without its conserved first and last residue. Clone size appears in some rows only: once, few, many, or a class for an expanded clone.

V gene	clone size	J gene	CDR3 protein
TRBV4-1	.	TRBJ2-2	ASSHPGTSGAGELF
TRBV6-1	few	TRBJ2-3	ASTLAGGTDTQY
TRBV7-7	.	TRBJ2-1	ASSPSGTSPYNEQF
TRBV7-9	.	TRBJ2-7	ASSPPAGYYEQY
TRBV2	.	TRBJ1-4	ASKPGAGGNNEKLF
TRBV25-1	.	TRBJ2-1	ASSEIAGNEQF
TRBV6-5	once	TRBJ2-7	ASSYSRVIREQY
TRBV7-9	.	TRBJ2-5	ASSLAGTQTQGTQY
TRBV6-1	.	TRBJ2-7	ASSEGLIGGYEQY
TRBV10-2	few	TRBJ2-7	ASSESPGRLPEQY
TRBV5-1	medium-sized	TRBJ2-1	ASSLEPSGYNEQF
TRBV27	once	TRBJ1-1	ASSPGQIFFEAF
TRBV14	.	TRBJ2-3	ASSQERGPVTDTQY
TRBV6-1	.	TRBJ1-5	ASSEQAGLSNQPQH
TRBV28	.	TRBJ2-5	ASSLSGGRETQY
TRBV5-6	.	TRBJ1-2	ASSLTGETYT
TRBV6-5	.	TRBJ2-2	ASSYPNGELF
TRBV7-3	.	TRBJ2-7	ASSLSATSGRTRY
TRBV6-6	.	TRBJ2-2	AVNQGRVGGTGELF
TRBV14	.	TRBJ2-1	ASSHPGSGSSYNEQF
TRBV7-6	.	TRBJ1-4	ASSPNSGRGEKLF
TRBV6-4	.	TRBJ2-2	ASSAGDTGELF
TRBV5-1	.	TRBJ1-2	ASSLEGGEWYGYT
TRBV5-6	.	TRBJ1-2	ASSLGTGLYGYT
TRBV7-3	.	TRBJ2-7	ASSLIGGVDEQY
TRBV5-1	.	TRBJ2-5	ASSLQRETQY
TRBV11-2	.	TRBJ2-2	ASSERVVGNTGELF
TRBV7-8	.	TRBJ1-4	ASSSTRQQGFNEKLF
TRBV6-1	.	TRBJ2-7	ASRGLNYEQY